This T cell receptor beta chain was recorded in a study of shared clonotypes between healthy human individuals. Study-wide background: The plates for each donor numbered three CD4 naive, three CD4 memory, two CD8 naive and one CD8 memory. Study outcomes and limitations: The rarefaction results pointed to incomplete sorted-subset sequencing despite large depth. Clonotypes which were not shared had lower generation probabilities than clonotypes that all four donors shared. Only a few donors were included, so the genetic and exposure-history diversity represented was limited.

In the case of this clone: What it binds is unknown.

Data came from immunoSEQ multiplex PCR; TCRdb stores just in-frame clones and leaves some out. The profile covers some 630,000 clones, with roughly 96% appearing a single time and about 0.12% taken by the ten largest. Naive-designated CD8 cells lacked CD45RO, were positively enriched for CCR7, and omitted terminally differentiated effector memory CD45RA+ cells. V gave up 6 bases and J gave up 0 bases; unmatched junction bases: 14. This CDR3 is 18 amino acids long. CDR1 SGHAT and CDR2 FQNNGV come from the germline V gene. Material: naive CD8+ T cells sorted from blood. This clonotype was obtained from a woman aged 25 to 39 in good health. The gene calls are TRBV11-2 and TRBJ2-4; 7 nucleotides match TRBD2. The CDR3 DNA reads TGTGCCAGCAGATACCACCCTGGGGCGGGGGTAGCCAAAAACATTCAGTACTTC. Its protein is CASRYHPGAGVAKNIQYF.